Listed below are T cell receptor beta chains from one sample, sequenced in a study of response to subunit inactivated influenza vaccine. TCRdb called the RT-PCR reads again in MiXCR, with one record for every CDR3 protein. The sample consists of roughly 790,000 distinct CDR3 sequences, 21% of them appearing once. The sample here was PBMCs from blood, taken 5 days after vaccination. Receptors were obtained from a man aged 45 to 65 who received an inactivated influenza vaccine. The CDR3 runs from the conserved cysteine through the conserved F or W. The order of the fields is D gene, clone size, J gene, V gene, CDR3 protein, CDR3 DNA. The D gene is left open where the match is weak. Clone size is given for some rows only: seen once, a few or many times, or a class if the clone is expanded.

.	.	TRBJ1-1	TRBV20-1	CSVGGVNTEAFF	TGCAGTGTTGGGGGTGTGAACACTGAAGCTTTCTTT
TRBD1	.	TRBJ1-6	TRBV7-9	CASRPDRGLSSPLHF	TGTGCCAGCAGACCGGACAGGGGGCTGAGTTCACCCCTCCACTTT
TRBD2	few	TRBJ2-2	TRBV7-2	CASSESAGGTGELFF	TGTGCCAGCAGCGAATCAGCGGGGGGCACCGGGGAGCTGTTTTTT
TRBD1	few	TRBJ1-3	TRBV7-9	CASSGTASGNTIYF	TGTGCCAGCAGCGGGACAGCCTCTGGAAACACCATATATTTT
.	many	TRBJ2-2	TRBV10-3	CAISGGPTGELFF	TGTGCCATCAGTGGGGGACCAACCGGGGAGCTGTTTTTT
.	many	TRBJ2-4	TRBV12-3/TRBV12-4	CASSVTPGEVNIQYF	TGTGCCAGCAGCGTAACACCAGGGGAGGTAAACATTCAGTACTTC
.	few	TRBJ1-1	TRBV9	CASGIGGQPDTEAFF	TGTGCCAGCGGGATAGGGGGGCAGCCTGACACTGAAGCTTTCTTT
.	.	TRBJ1-2	TRBV7-2	CASSTRQAEGYTF	TGTGCCAGCAGCACGAGGCAGGCGGAAGGCTACACCTTC
.	.	TRBJ2-2	TRBV4-3	CASSPGGDFNTGELFF	TGCGCCAGCAGCCCCGGCGGAGACTTTAACACCGGGGAGCTGTTTTTT
.	many	TRBJ2-5	TRBV29-1	CSVDRGLKETQYF	TGCAGCGTTGACCGTGGGCTAAAAGAGACCCAGTACTTC
TRBD1	.	TRBJ2-7	TRBV28	CESKQGPEQYF	TGTGAGAGCAAACAGGGGCCCGAGCAGTACTTC
.	few	TRBJ2-2	TRBV24-1	CATSDFISDPNTGELFF	TGTGCCACCAGTGATTTTATTAGCGATCCCAACACCGGGGAGCTGTTTTTT
.	.	TRBJ1-2	TRBV15	CATSREISHYGYTF	TGTGCCACCAGCAGAGAGATCAGTCACTATGGCTACACCTTC
TRBD2	.	TRBJ2-1	TRBV7-6	CASSAEVAGGYNEQFF	TGTGCCAGCAGCGCAGAGGTAGCGGGGGGTTACAATGAGCAGTTCTTC
.	.	TRBJ2-5	TRBV5-1	CASSLASSGLRRETQYF	TGCGCCAGCAGCTTGGCTTCCAGCGGGTTAAGGAGGGAGACCCAGTACTTC
.	.	TRBJ2-5	TRBV7-9	CAVRTVYQETQYF	TGTGCCGTACGGACAGTGTACCAAGAGACCCAGTACTTC
.	few	TRBJ2-2	TRBV7-2	CASAKNTGELFF	TGTGCCAGCGCAAAGAACACCGGGGAGCTGTTTTTT
TRBD1	.	TRBJ2-6	TRBV5-1	CASSMTGAGANVLTF	TGCGCCAGCAGCATGACAGGGGCTGGGGCCAACGTCCTGACTTTC
TRBD2	.	TRBJ2-5	TRBV6-1	CASSVGGTDQETQYF	TGTGCCAGCAGTGTCGGGGGGACGGATCAAGAGACCCAGTACTTC
.	.	TRBJ2-5	TRBV5-5	CASSPRTEGLTQYF	TGTGCCAGCAGCCCCCGGACGGAGGGTCTGACCCAGTACTTC
.	many	TRBJ2-2	TRBV12-3/TRBV12-4	CASSLALPGELFF	TGTGCCAGCAGTTTAGCGCTGCCAGGGGAGCTGTTTTTT
TRBD1	.	TRBJ2-5	TRBV7-6	CASSSYRGDYQETQYF	TGTGCCAGCAGCTCTTACAGGGGGGATTACCAAGAGACCCAGTACTTC
.	many	TRBJ2-5	TRBV4-3	CASSQDTNQETQYF	TGCGCCAGCAGCCAGGACACTAACCAAGAGACCCAGTACTTC